These 6 T cell receptor beta chains originate from one sample sequenced in a study of tumor and adjacent non-tumor tissue in lung cancer (dated by TCRdb to 2016 to 2019). Bulk unsorted tissue served as the source for RNA extraction, and RNA quality was assessed using a NanoDrop ND-1000 and an Agilent 2100. The library was built by means of multiplex PCR. Sequencing was carried out with an Illumina HiSeq 2500. TCRbeta libraries were constructed through three rounds of nested PCR with primers (Table S4) according to protocols modified from ARM-PCR. TCRdb passed the public sequencing reads through fastp at Q25 and MiXCR, retaining productive beta sequences. Records with the same CDR3 protein are collapsed into one entry carrying the most frequent genes and DNA. Within this sample are some 120,000 distinct CDR3 sequences, with approximately 71% of them counted one time only. The ten largest account for roughly 13% of the sample.

The sequenced sample consisted of lung tumor tissue. The receptors originated from a man aged 25-40 years with non-small cell lung cancer.

In its sample, this clonotype was seen many times. This chain joins TRBV29-1 and TRBJ1-2, with TRBD1 matching over 7 bases. Germline V gene sequence: CDR1 SQVTM, CDR2 ANQGSEA. CDR3 length: 11 residues. With V trimmed by 7 bases and J by 6 bases, 5 bases remained unmatched. CDR3 amino acids: CSATGIDGYTF. The CDR3 DNA follows: TGCAGCGCGACAGGGATCGATGGCTACACCTTC.

As for this clonotype: The missing conserved phenylalanine or tryptophan at the end of this CDR3 makes a read error likely. The chain employs TRBV20-1 and TRBJ2-5, with TRBD1 matching over 12 bases. Germline CDR1 is DFQATT and CDR2 is SNEGSKA (reference sequence). The V segment lost 7 bases and the J segment 5 bases; nucleotides outside the gene matches: 8. The CDR3 has 14 amino acids. The CDR3, as DNA: TGCAGTGTTGGGGGACAGGGGGCCCAGGAGACCCAGTACTTG. Amino acid sequence: CSVGGQGAQETQYL.

On this clonotype itself: This may be a read error, as it is one base from a much larger clone. This likely comes from a read error, as the CDR3 has no conserved phenylalanine or tryptophan at its end. V is TRBV6-1 and J is TRBJ2-5, with D perhaps TRBD2 (6 bases). The germline CDR1 and CDR2 sequences are MNHNS and SASEGT. With 4 bases removed from V and 5 bases from J, the gap between germline ends came to 17 bases. The CDR3 is 15 residues long. The CDR3 nucleotides are TGTGCCAGCAGTGTAGAGGTAGCGGCCACGGAGACCCAGTACCTC. It encodes CASSVEVAATETQYL.

Remarks on this clonotype: A read error may be the cause here, since a much bigger clone is one base away. J is TRBJ2-3 and V is TRBV6-5; weak D call: TRBD1 (6 bases). Germline assignment: CDR1 MNHEY and CDR2 SVGAGI. Trimming left V 5 bases short and J 6 bases short, with 21 bases between. CDR3 length: 16 amino acids. The CDR3 sequence is CASSDTGTRDVDTQYF. The CDR3 nucleotides are TGTGCCAGCAGTGATACCGGGACAAGGGATGTTGATACGCAGTATTTT.

On this clonotype itself: With a much larger clone just one base away, this may be a read error. This chain connects TRBV6-5 to TRBJ2-6; D might be TRBD1 (6 bases). Germline assignment: CDR1 MNHEY and CDR2 SVGAGI. This CDR3 has 17 amino acids. In nucleotides, the CDR3 is TGTGCCAGCAGGTGGACAGTGGAGAGCTCTAGGGCCAACGTCCTGACTTTC. Translation gives CASRWTVESSRANVLTF.

Worth noting for this clonotype: The junction departs from the called germline gene at one end, perhaps through a read error. This chain joins TRBV11-3 and TRBJ2-1, with 7 bases lining up with TRBD1. The CDR3 is 19 amino acids. Germline CDR1 reads SGHNT; CDR2 reads YENEEA. The CDR3 spells CASSLDWDSPFTSYNEQFF. For the CDR3, the DNA is TGTGCCAGCAGCTTAGATTGGGACAGTCCTTTCACCTCCTACAATGAGCAGTTCTTT.